This TCR beta chain was captured in a study of blood T cell repertoires in COVID-19. At the level of the study: Acute-phase and convalescent COVID-19 samples originated in the United States, Italy and Spain.

As processed by the authors: Reference gene primers were amplified, and this amplification served to estimate nucleated cell counts. Profiled with immunoSEQ multiplex PCR; TCRdb holds only in-frame clones, not every one. The V and J calls and clone size come from that table; D and trimming were worked out from the DNA. There are more than 90,000 clones in the sample; approximately 85% occur only once, and about an eighth lies in the top ten. The CDR3 has 15 amino acids. J lost 8 bases, V lost 4 bases, and 13 bases had no gene match. CDR1 SGHDN and CDR2 FVKESK come from the germline V gene. This TCR was sampled from a human donor in a cohort sampled during active COVID-19. What was sequenced was peripheral blood. The chain recombines TRBV14 with TRBJ1-2; 7 nucleotides match TRBD1. The CDR3 spells CASSLTRDRAKGYTF. CDR3 DNA sequence: TGTGCCAGCAGCCTGACGAGAGACAGGGCGAAGGGCTACACCTTC.